In this sample, the clone carrying this T cell receptor (beta chain) turned up a few times. Every isolated RNA sample was fully reverse transcribed, so sequencing captured expressed TCRB transcripts. Sequencing used immunoSEQ multiplex PCR; TCRdb keeps in-frame clones, though not all of them. The sample holds hundreds of thousands of clones, approximately 31% seen once. This sample is drawn from a study of beta chain features in type 1 diabetes. Sequenced: naive CD4+ T cells from blood. The sequence was collected from a man younger than 35 in good health.

The CDR3 nucleotides read TGTGCCAGCAGCTTAGCAAGAGATACGCAGTATTTT. Its protein is CASSLARDTQYF. This chain joins TRBV7-9 and TRBJ2-3; no clear D gene. Germline CDR1 is SEHNR and CDR2 is FQNEAQ (reference sequence). V was cut by 0 bases and J by 5 bases, with 3 bases left in between. CDR3 length: 12 amino acids.